The 21 T cell receptor beta chains listed next were all sequenced from one sample in a study of T cells in Graves' hyperthyroidism and ophthalmopathy. There were TCR beta CDR3 regions amplified from RNA transcripts. The TCR CDR3 was amplified in a first-round RT-PCR using the HTBI primer set. TCRdb used MiXCR to reprocess the multiplex PCR reads, holding one entry per CDR3 protein. The sample has roughly 700,000 distinct CDR3 sequences; 17% are singletons. Material for sequencing was blood. The receptors were gathered from a man aged 45-65 years with Graves' hyperthyroidism.

This clonotype has only a few counts. The chain is built from TRBV28 and TRBJ1-6, with a weak D call TRBD1 (6 bases). Germline CDR1 MDHEN, CDR2 SYDVKM. There are 17 residues in the CDR3. Trimming removed 5 bases at V and 2 bases at J, with 16 bases between. The CDR3, as DNA: TGTGCCAGCAGTCCTACCTACAGGGAGGCCTATAATTCACCCCTCCACTTT. Its translation: CASSPTYREAYNSPLHF.

A single count supports this clonotype. The rearrangement links TRBV2 to TRBJ1-2; weak D call: TRBD1 (5 bases). Trimming pared 1 base from V and 8 bases from J, leaving 11 bases between. The germline gives CDR1 SNHLY, CDR2 FYNNEI. This CDR3 comprises 13 residues. In nucleotides, the CDR3 is TGTGCCAGCAGTGAAGGCGGGGCTCCCGGCTACACCTTC. Translated: CASSEGGAPGYTF.

This clonotype was seen repeatedly, ten times or more. CDR3 nucleotides: TGTGCCAGCAGGGGTTTAACAGGATCCTACGAGCAGTACTTC. Translated, it gives CASRGLTGSYEQYF. V and J are TRBV11-2 and TRBJ2-7; tentatively, D is TRBD1 (5 bases). Per germline, CDR1 SGHAT and CDR2 FQNNGV. The V gene lost 6 bases and the J gene lost 1 base, with 13 bases spanning the gap. CDR3 length: 14 amino acids.

Ten or more counts support this clonotype. The chain links TRBV7-2 to TRBJ2-5; 9 bases fit TRBD1. Trimming at V came to 5 bases and at J to 5 bases, leaving 9 bases not matched to a gene. Germline values: CDR1 SGHTA, CDR2 FQGNSA. The CDR3 is made up of 15 amino acids. The DNA of the CDR3 is TGTGCCAGCAGCACCGCCGGGACAGGGTATGAGACCCAGTACTTC. Protein product: CASSTAGTGYETQYF.

This clonotype was seen at least ten times. V and J are TRBV5-1 and TRBJ2-1; a weak D match, TRBD2 (6 bases). The germline V gene has CDR1 SGHRS and CDR2 YFSETQ. The CDR3 is made up of 13 amino acids. V gave up 2 bases and J gave up 8 bases, with 11 bases separating them. This CDR3 is CASSFSAGHEQFF. CDR3 sequence (DNA): TGCGCCAGCAGCTTCTCAGCGGGCCATGAGCAGTTCTTC.

This clonotype was observed at least ten times. The V and J genes are TRBV29-1 and TRBJ2-5; 7 nucleotides agree with TRBD1. CDR3 length equals 14 residues. V gave up 0 bases and J gave up 4 bases; unmatched junction bases: 5. Germline CDR1 SQVTM, CDR2 ANQGSEA. CDR3 sequence: CSVEDTAGGETQYF. The CDR3, as DNA: TGCAGCGTTGAAGATACCGCAGGGGGAGAGACCCAGTACTTC.

This clonotype was detected only a few times. The gene calls are TRBV4-1 and TRBJ2-2, with 8 bases aligning to TRBD1. V shed 4 bases, J shed 3 bases, and the junction held 7 bases outside the gene matches. Looked up from germline, CDR1 is MGHRA and CDR2 is YSYEKL. There are 16 residues in the CDR3. CDR3 in amino acids: CASSRLDRADTGELFF. The DNA of the CDR3 is TGCGCCAGCAGCCGATTGGACAGGGCCGACACCGGGGAGCTGTTTTTT.

There are a few counts of this clonotype. This rearrangement joins TRBV28 to TRBJ2-3; 8 bases align to TRBD1. V dropped 5 bases and J dropped 3; count of bases not matched to a gene: 7. Germline lookup yields CDR1 MDHEN and CDR2 SYDVKM. This CDR3 contains 15 residues. DNA for the CDR3: TGTGCCAGCAGTCAACCGGACAGGGTGACAGATACGCAGTATTTT. Its protein is CASSQPDRVTDTQYF.

A word on this clonotype: A much larger clone differs by one base, so this may be a read error. The V and J genes are TRBV11-2 and TRBJ1-1; D perhaps matches TRBD1 (5 bases). V dropped 5 bases and J dropped 1 base, with 11 bases sitting between them. The CDR3 length is 14 residues. Per germline, CDR1 SGHAT and CDR2 FQNNGV. Here the CDR3 reads CASSQMRGNTEAFF. CDR3 nucleotide sequence: TGTGCCAGCAGCCAAATGAGGGGGAACACTGAAGCTTTCTTT. Full variable domain (missing parts from reference TRBV11-2 and TRBJ1-1): EAGVAQSPRYKIIEKRQSVAFWCNPISGHATLYWYQQILGQGPKLLIQFQNNGVVDDSQLPKDRFSAERLKGVDSTLKIQPAKLEDSAVYLCASSQMRGNTEAFFGQGTRLTVV.

This clonotype was picked up many times. The rearrangement links TRBV7-3 to TRBJ2-1; D may be TRBD2 (6 bases). Germline CDR1 reads SGHTA; CDR2 reads FQGTGA. The V end was cut by 0 bases, the J end by 9 bases, with 15 bases between. This CDR3 spans 15 amino acids. As DNA, the CDR3 is TGTGCCAGCAGCTTAACGTTCACTAGCACCAGTGAGCAGTTCTTC. As protein: CASSLTFTSTSEQFF.

This clonotype was recorded many times. This chain uses TRBV11-2 with TRBJ1-2; TRBD1 might be the D (5 bases). The CDR3 covers 15 residues. V shed 6 bases and J shed 6 bases, with 20 bases lying between them. Germline values: CDR1 SGHAT, CDR2 FQNNGV. The CDR3 here is CASRRNSGSGHGYTF. For the CDR3, the DNA is TGTGCCAGCAGAAGAAACTCAGGGTCCGGGCATGGCTACACCTTC.

V is TRBV4-1 and J is TRBJ2-5; D possibly corresponds to TRBD2 (5 bases). V gave up 0 bases and J gave up 5 bases, with 13 bases separating them. The germline gives CDR1 MGHRA, CDR2 YSYEKL. The CDR3 covers 15 residues. The CDR3 region is CASSQDRGLLETQYF. CDR3 bases: TGCGCCAGCAGCCAAGATCGGGGTCTGTTGGAGACCCAGTACTTC.

The chain couples TRBV2 to TRBJ2-5; perhaps TRBD2 as D (6 bases). Germline V gene sequence: CDR1 SNHLY, CDR2 FYNNEI. This CDR3 region has 16 residues. V was shortened by 6 bases and J by 5 bases, with 22 bases between the two germline ends. CDR3 bases: TGTGCCAGCAGCCGACTCAGGGACTTCTTTGCGGAGACCCAGTACTTC. Amino acid sequence: CASSRLRDFFAETQYF.

This clonotype was counted many times. CDR3 sequence reads: CASSLDLVGGPSEETQYF. CDR3 nucleotide sequence: TGTGCCAGCAGCTTAGATCTTGTGGGAGGGCCCTCGGAAGAGACCCAGTACTTC. V gene TRBV11-2 combines with J gene TRBJ2-5; the match to TRBD2 covers 7 bases. CDR3 length equals 18 residues. Germline V gene lookup returns CDR1 SGHAT and CDR2 FQNNGV. Trimming cost V 0 bases and J 3 bases; bases outside gene matches: 13.

The V call is TRBV27, the J call TRBJ1-5; 8 bases map to TRBD1. Germline V gene data show CDR1 as MNHEY and CDR2 as SMNVEV (reference sequence). The CDR3 length is 17 residues. V shed 5 bases, J shed 1 base, and the junction held 10 bases outside the gene matches. The CDR3 loop reads CASSPGGAWSSNQPQHF. The CDR3 DNA follows: TGTGCCAGCAGTCCAGGGGGCGCATGGAGCAGCAATCAGCCCCAGCATTTT.

This clonotype has a count of ten or more. CDR3 amino acids: CASSPRGREGTEAFF. DNA for the CDR3: TGTGCCAGCAGTCCCCGTGGGAGGGAGGGCACTGAAGCTTTCTTT. This chain links TRBV12-3 or TRBV12-4 with TRBJ1-1; D is uncertain. The CDR3 runs 15 residues. Deletions cut 5 bases from V and 4 bases from J, with 17 bases between.

This clonotype was counted between two and nine times. This rearrangement joins TRBV6-1 to TRBJ1-1; perhaps TRBD1 as D (5 bases). Trimming took off 6 bases at V and 3 bases at J, with 14 bases between the two ends. CDR3 size: 14 residues. Germline values: CDR1 MNHNS, CDR2 SASEGT. The CDR3 reads CASSFQGRDTEAFF. CDR3 bases: TGTGCCAGCAGCTTCCAGGGTCGGGACACTGAAGCTTTCTTT.

This clonotype was picked up a small number of times. The chain links TRBV9 to TRBJ2-3; the match to TRBD2 covers 9 bases. The CDR3 loop spans 16 amino acids. V lost 3 bases to trimming and J lost 6 bases; unmatched junction nucleotides: 11. Germline CDR1 SGDLS, CDR2 YYNGEE. The CDR3 DNA follows: TGTGCCAGCAGCGAGCCGGCTAGCGGGATTGGGGATACGCAGTATTTT. Its translation is CASSEPASGIGDTQYF.

This clonotype showed up many times. This rearrangement joins TRBV6-1 to TRBJ1-1; the D is unclear. V lost 6 bases and J 3 bases, leaving 8 bases between the germline ends. This CDR3 spans 12 amino acids. Germline CDR1 is MNHNS and CDR2 is SASEGT. The CDR3 DNA is TGTGCCAGCAGACTACAAGACACTGAAGCTTTCTTT. Amino acid sequence: CASRLQDTEAFF.

This clonotype appeared a few times. The V call is TRBV19, the J call TRBJ2-1; 8 bases line up with TRBD2. The V segment lost 3 bases and the J segment 10 bases; nucleotides outside the gene matches: 11. Germline V lookup: CDR1 LNHDA, CDR2 SQIVND (reference sequence). This CDR3 has 15 amino acids. This CDR3 is CASSMRREGGAEQFF. The CDR3 DNA sequence: TGTGCCAGTAGTATGCGACGGGAGGGTGGAGCGGAGCAGTTCTTC.

This clonotype showed up many times. The chain has TRBV2 and TRBJ1-5; 9 nucleotides align to TRBD1. Germline V CDR1 and CDR2: SNHLY, FYNNEI. The CDR3 sequence is 16 residues long. Unmatched junction bases numbered 10, after V lost 10 bases and J lost 0 bases. The CDR3 region is CATSSPGQGSNQPQHF. The CDR3, as DNA: TGTGCCACCAGCTCCCCGGGACAGGGTAGCAATCAGCCCCAGCATTTT.